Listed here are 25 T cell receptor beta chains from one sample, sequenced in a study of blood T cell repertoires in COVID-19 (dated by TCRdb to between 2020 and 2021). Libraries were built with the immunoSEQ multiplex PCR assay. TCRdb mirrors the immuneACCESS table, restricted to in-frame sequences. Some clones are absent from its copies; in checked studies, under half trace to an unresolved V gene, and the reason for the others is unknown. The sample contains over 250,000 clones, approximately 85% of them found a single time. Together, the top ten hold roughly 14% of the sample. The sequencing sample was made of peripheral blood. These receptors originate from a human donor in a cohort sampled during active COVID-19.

The CDR3 nucleotides are TGCGCCAGCAGCTTGGGACAGACTAACACTGAAGCTTTCTTT. Translation: CASSLGQTNTEAFF. The chain carries TRBV5-1 and TRBJ1-1; possible D gene TRBD1, 5 bases. Germline V CDR1 and CDR2: SGHRS, YFSETQ. This CDR3 comprises 14 residues. V was clipped by 0 bases and J by 2 bases, with 8 bases between them.

The DNA for the CDR3 is TGTGCCAGCAGTGAGGATACGGGGACCCAGTACTTC. Its protein is CASSEDTGTQYF. V usage is TRBV2 and J usage is TRBJ2-5, with D unclear. V was clipped by 3 bases and J by 7 bases, with 9 bases between them. The germline V gene has CDR1 SNHLY and CDR2 FYNNEI. The CDR3 consists of 12 residues.

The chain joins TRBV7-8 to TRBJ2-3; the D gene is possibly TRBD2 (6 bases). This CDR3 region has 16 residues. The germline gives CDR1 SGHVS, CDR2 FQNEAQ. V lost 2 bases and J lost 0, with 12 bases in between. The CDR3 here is CASSLHSGSSTDTQYF. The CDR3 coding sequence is TGTGCCAGCAGCTTACATAGCGGATCTAGCACAGATACGCAGTATTTT.

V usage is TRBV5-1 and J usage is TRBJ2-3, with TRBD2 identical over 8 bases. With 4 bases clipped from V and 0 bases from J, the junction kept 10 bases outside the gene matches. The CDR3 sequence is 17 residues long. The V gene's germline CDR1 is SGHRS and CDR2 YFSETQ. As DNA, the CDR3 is TGCGCCAGCAGCATAGAACTAGCGGCGTCTAGCACAGATACGCAGTATTTT. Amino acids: CASSIELAASSTDTQYF. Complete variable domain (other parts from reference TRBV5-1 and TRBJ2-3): KAGVTQTPRYLIKTRGQQVTLSCSPISGHRSVSWYQQTPGQGLQFLFEYFSETQRNKGNFPGRFSGRQFSNSRSEMNVSTLELGDSALYLCASSIELAASSTDTQYFGPGTRLTVL.

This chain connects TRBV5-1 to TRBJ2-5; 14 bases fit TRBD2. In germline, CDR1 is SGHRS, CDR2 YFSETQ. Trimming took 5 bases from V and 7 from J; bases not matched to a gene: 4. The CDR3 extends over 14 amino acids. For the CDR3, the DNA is TGCGCCAGCAGATTAGGACTAGCGGGGGGGACCCAGTACTTC. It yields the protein CASRLGLAGGTQYF. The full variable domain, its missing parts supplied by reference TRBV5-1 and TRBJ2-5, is KAGVTQTPRYLIKTRGQQVTLSCSPISGHRSVSWYQQTPGQGLQFLFEYFSETQRNKGNFPGRFSGRQFSNSRSEMNVSTLELGDSALYLCASRLGLAGGTQYFGPGTRLLVL.

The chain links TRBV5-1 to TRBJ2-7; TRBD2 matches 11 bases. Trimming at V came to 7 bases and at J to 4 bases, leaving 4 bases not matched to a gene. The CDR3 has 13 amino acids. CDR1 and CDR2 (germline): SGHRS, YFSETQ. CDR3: CASSSGRNYEQYF. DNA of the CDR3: TGCGCCAGCTCTAGCGGGAGGAATTACGAGCAGTACTTC.

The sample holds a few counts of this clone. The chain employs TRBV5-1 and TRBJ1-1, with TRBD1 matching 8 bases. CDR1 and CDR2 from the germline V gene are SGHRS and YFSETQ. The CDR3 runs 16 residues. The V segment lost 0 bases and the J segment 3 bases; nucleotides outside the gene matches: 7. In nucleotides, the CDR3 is TGCGCCAGCAGCTTGGGGACAGGGTTTAAGGACACTGAAGCTTTCTTT. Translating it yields CASSLGTGFKDTEAFF.

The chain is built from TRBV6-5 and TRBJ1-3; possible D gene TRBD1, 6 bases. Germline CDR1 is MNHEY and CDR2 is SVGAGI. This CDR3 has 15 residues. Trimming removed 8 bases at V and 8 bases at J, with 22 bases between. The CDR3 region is CASLTYRGAKDTIYF. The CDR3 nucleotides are TGTGCCAGCCTCACCTACCGGGGGGCGAAGGACACCATATATTTT.

The DNA of the CDR3 is TGTGCCAGCTCACCAGGGCCCTCGAACACCGGGGAGCTGTTTTTT. This translates into CASSPGPSNTGELFF. The rearrangement uses TRBV18 and TRBJ2-2; D gene uncertain. This CDR3 is built from 15 residues. Germline lookup yields CDR1 KGHSH and CDR2 LQKENI. Trimming pared 2 bases from V and 0 bases from J, leaving 7 bases between.

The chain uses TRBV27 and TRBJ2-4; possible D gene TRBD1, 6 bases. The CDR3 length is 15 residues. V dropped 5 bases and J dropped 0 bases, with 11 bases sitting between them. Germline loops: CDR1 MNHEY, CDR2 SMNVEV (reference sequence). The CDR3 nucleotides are TGTGCCAGCAGTCCGACAGGCTTAGCCAAAAACATTCAGTACTTC. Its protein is CASSPTGLAKNIQYF.

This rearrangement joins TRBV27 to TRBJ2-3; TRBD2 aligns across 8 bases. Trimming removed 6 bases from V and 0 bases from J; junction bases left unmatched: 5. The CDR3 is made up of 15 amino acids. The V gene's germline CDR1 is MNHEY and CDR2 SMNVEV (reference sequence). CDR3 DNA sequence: TGTGCCAGCAGGTTTAGCGGGGCTAGCACAGATACGCAGTATTTT. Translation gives CASRFSGASTDTQYF.

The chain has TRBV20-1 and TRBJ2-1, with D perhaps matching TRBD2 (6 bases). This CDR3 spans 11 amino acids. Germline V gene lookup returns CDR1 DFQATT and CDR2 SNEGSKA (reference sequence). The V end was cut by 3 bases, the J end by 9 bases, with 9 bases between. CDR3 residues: CSARDYAEQFF. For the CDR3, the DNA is TGCAGTGCTAGGGACTATGCTGAGCAGTTCTTC.

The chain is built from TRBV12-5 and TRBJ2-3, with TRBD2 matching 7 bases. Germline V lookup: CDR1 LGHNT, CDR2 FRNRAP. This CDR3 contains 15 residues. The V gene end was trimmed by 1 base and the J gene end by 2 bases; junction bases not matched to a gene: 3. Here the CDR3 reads CASGLGTRFTDTQYF. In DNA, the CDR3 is TGTGCTAGTGGTTTGGGGACTAGATTCACAGATACGCAGTATTTT.

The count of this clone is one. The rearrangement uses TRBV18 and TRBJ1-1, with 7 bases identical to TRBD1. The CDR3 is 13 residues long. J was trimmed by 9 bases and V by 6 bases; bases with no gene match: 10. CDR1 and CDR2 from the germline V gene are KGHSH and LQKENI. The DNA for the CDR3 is TGTGCCAGCTCTTCAGACCGACAGGGAAAAGCTTTCTTT. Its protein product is CASSSDRQGKAFF. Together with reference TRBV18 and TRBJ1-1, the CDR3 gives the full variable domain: NAGVMQNPRHLVRRRGQEARLRCSPMKGHSHVYWYRQLPEEGLKFMVYLQKENIIDESGMPKERFSAEFPKEGPSILRIQQVVRGDSAAYFCASSSDRQGKAFFGQGTRLTVV.

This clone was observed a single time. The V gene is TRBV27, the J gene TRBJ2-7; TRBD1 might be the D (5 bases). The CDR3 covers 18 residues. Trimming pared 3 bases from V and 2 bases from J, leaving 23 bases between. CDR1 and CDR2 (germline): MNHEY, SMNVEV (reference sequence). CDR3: CASSFLGGSTVGPYEQYF. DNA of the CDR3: TGTGCCAGCAGTTTTCTTGGTGGGTCGACAGTCGGGCCCTACGAGCAGTACTTC.

Written as DNA, the CDR3 is TGTGCCACCTCGGGCGGGGATAGCTCTGGAAACACCATATATTTT. Its protein is CATSGGDSSGNTIYF. J is TRBJ1-3 and V is TRBV19; no definite D call. The CDR3 totals 15 residues. Germline values: CDR1 LNHDA, CDR2 SQIVND (reference sequence). V lost 10 bases to trimming and J lost 0 bases, with 16 bases between them.

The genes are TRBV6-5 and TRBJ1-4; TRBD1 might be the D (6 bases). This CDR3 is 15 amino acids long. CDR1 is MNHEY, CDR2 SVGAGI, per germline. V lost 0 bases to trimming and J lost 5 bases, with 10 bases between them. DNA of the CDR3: TGTGCCAGCAGTTACTCGGGGGCAGACAATGAAAAACTGTTTTTT. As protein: CASSYSGADNEKLFF.

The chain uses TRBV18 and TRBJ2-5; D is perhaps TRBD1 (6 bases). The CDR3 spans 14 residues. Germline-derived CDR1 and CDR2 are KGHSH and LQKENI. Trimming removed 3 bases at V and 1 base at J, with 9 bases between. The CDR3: CASSPAGVQETQYF. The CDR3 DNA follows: TGTGCCAGCTCACCCGCAGGGGTCCAAGAGACCCAGTACTTC. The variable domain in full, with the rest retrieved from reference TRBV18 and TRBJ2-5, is NAGVMQNPRHLVRRRGQEARLRCSPMKGHSHVYWYRQLPEEGLKFMVYLQKENIIDESGMPKERFSAEFPKEGPSILRIQQVVRGDSAAYFCASSPAGVQETQYFGPGTRLLVL.

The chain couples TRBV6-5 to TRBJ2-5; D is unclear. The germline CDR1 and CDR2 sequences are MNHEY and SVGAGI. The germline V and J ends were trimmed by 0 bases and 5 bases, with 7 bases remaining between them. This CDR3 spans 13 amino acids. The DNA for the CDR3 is TGTGCCAGCAGTTACTCGACTGAGGAGACCCAGTACTTC. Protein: CASSYSTEETQYF.

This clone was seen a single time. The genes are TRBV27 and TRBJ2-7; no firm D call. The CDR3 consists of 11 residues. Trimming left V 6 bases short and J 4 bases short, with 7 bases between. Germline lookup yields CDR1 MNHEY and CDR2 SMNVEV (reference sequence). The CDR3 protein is CASRTGYEQYF. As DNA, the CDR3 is TGTGCCAGCAGGACGGGTTACGAGCAGTACTTC.

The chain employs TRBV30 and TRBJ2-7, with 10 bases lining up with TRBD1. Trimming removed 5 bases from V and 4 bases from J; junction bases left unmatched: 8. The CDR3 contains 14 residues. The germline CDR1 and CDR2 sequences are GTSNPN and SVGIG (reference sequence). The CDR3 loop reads CAWAQGQGIYEQYF. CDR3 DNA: TGTGCCTGGGCACAGGGACAGGGGATATACGAGCAGTACTTC. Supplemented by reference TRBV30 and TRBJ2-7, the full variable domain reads SQTIHQWPATLVQPVGSPLSLECTVEGTSNPNLYWYRQAAGRGLQLLFYSVGIGQISSEVPQNLSASRPQDRQFILSSKKLLLSDSGFYLCAWAQGQGIYEQYFGPGTRLTVT.

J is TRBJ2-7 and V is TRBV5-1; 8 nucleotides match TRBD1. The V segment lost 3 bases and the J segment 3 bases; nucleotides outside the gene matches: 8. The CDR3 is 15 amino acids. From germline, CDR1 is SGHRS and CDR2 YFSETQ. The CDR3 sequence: CASSSGQGNIYEQYF. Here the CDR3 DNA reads TGCGCCAGCAGCTCAGGACAGGGAAACATCTACGAGCAGTACTTC. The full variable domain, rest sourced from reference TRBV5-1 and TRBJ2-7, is KAGVTQTPRYLIKTRGQQVTLSCSPISGHRSVSWYQQTPGQGLQFLFEYFSETQRNKGNFPGRFSGRQFSNSRSEMNVSTLELGDSALYLCASSSGQGNIYEQYFGPGTRLTVT.

CDR3 nucleotide sequence: TGTGCCAGCAGTGAAGGGGGACAGGGTGCCTCCGAGCAGTACTTC. Translating gives CASSEGGQGASEQYF. This chain joins TRBV2 and TRBJ2-7; 9 bases are shared with TRBD1. Unmatched junction bases numbered 7, after V lost 1 base and J lost 6 bases. CDR3 length: 15 residues. Germline V gene sequence: CDR1 SNHLY, CDR2 FYNNEI.

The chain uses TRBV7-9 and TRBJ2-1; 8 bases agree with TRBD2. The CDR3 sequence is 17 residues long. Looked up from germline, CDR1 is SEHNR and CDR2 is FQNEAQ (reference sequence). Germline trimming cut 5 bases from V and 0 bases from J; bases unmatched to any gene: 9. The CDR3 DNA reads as TGTGCCAGCAGCCGCCCGGCGGGAGGTACCTCCTACAATGAGCAGTTCTTC. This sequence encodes CASSRPAGGTSYNEQFF. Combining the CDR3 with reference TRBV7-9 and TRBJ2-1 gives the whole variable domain DTGVSQNPRHKITKRGQNVTFRCDPISEHNRLYWYRQTLGQGPEFLTYFQNEAQLEKSRLLSDRFSAERPKGSFSTLEIQRTEQGDSAMYLCASSRPAGGTSYNEQFFGPGTRLTVL.

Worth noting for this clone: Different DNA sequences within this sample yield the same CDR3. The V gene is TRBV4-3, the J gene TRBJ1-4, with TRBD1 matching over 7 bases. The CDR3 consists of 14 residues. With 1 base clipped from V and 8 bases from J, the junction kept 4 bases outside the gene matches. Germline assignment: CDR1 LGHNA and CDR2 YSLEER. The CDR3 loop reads CASSQGQGGEKLFF. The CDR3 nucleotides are TGCGCCAGCAGCCAAGGACAGGGAGGAGAAAAACTGTTTTTT.